The clone carrying this TCR beta chain came up a few times. As yet, its antigen is unknown. Through a sample-barcoded 5' primer and a J-beta primer mix, a second PCR was run for roughly 6 to 12 cycles. Via MiXCR, TCRdb re-called the 5' RACE reads, giving one row per CDR3 protein. The data hold more than 1.4 million distinct CDR3 sequences, with 42% observed a single time. Trimming left V 3 bases short and J 7 bases short, with 19 bases between. Germline lookup yields CDR1 DFQATT and CDR2 SNEGSKA (reference sequence). The CDR3 is 15 residues long. The sample comes from a study of blood T cells in healthy people across ages. The study, taken as a whole, reports: Correlation between TCR beta diversity and naive T cell percentage was strong.

PBMCs, at least 6.5 million per sample, were isolated. The clonotype was recovered from a woman under 30 in good health. The chain is built from TRBV20-1 and TRBJ2-1; unclear D gene. The sequencing input was blood. Written as DNA, the CDR3 is TGCAGTGCTAGTAGCAGCCGACTTACATCTAATGAGCAGTTCTTC. Encoded protein: CSASSSRLTSNEQFF.